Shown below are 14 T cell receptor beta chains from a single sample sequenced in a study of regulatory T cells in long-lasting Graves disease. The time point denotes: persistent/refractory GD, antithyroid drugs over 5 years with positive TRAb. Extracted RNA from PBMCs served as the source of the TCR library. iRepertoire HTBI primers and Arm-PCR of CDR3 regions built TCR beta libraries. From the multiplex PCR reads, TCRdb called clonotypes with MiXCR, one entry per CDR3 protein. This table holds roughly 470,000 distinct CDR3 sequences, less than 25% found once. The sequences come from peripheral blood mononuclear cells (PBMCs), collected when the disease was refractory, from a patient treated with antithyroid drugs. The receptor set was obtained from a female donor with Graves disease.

CDR3: CASSILPGRLFGGELFF. CDR3 DNA sequence: TGTGCCAGCAGTATACTACCGGGGCGGCTTTTCGGCGGGGAGCTGTTTTTT. This chain joins TRBV6-2 or TRBV6-3 and TRBJ2-2; D tentatively fits TRBD1 or TRBD2 (5 bases each). The CDR3 spans 17 residues. The V and J ends lost 5 bases and 7 bases respectively, with 23 bases between them. Germline CDR1 MNHEY, CDR2 SVGEGT.

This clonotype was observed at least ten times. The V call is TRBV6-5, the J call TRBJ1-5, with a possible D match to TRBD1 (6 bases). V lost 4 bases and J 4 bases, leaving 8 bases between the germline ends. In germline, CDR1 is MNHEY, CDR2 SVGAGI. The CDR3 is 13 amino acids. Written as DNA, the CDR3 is TGTGCCAGCAGTTGGACAGCTAATCAGCCCCAGCATTTT. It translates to CASSWTANQPQHF.

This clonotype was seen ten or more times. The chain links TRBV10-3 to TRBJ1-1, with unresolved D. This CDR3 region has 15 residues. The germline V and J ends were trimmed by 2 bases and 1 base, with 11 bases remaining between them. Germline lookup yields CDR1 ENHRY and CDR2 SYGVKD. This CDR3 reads CAISEANIKNTEAFF. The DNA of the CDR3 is TGTGCCATCAGTGAGGCCAACATTAAGAACACTGAAGCTTTCTTT.

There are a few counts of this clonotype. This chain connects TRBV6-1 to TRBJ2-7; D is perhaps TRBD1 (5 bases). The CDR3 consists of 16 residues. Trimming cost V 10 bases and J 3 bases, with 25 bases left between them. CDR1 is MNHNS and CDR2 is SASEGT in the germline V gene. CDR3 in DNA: TGTGCCACCAGGTCTTTAGGTGGGGCAATAGACTACGAGCAGTACTTC. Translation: CATRSLGGAIDYEQYF.

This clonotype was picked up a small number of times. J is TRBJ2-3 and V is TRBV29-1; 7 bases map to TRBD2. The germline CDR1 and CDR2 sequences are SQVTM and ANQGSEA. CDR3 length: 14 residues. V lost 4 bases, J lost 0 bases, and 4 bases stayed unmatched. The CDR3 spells CSVGLALSTDTQYF. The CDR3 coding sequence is TGCAGCGTTGGACTAGCCCTAAGCACAGATACGCAGTATTTT.

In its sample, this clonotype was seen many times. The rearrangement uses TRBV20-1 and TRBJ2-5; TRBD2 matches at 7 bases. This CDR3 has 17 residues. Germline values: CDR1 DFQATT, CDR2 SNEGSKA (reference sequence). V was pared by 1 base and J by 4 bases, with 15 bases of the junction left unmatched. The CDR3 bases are TGCAGTGCTAGAGTTACCCCCCTTCCGGGAGGAATAGAGACCCAGTACTTC. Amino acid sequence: CSARVTPLPGGIETQYF.

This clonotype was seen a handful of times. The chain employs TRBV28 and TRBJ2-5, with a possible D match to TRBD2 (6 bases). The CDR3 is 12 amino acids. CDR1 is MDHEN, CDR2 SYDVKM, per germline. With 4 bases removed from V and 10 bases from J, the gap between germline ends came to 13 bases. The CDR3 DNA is TGTGCCAGCAGTTGGGACTTCACGGGCCAGTACTTC. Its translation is CASSWDFTGQYF.

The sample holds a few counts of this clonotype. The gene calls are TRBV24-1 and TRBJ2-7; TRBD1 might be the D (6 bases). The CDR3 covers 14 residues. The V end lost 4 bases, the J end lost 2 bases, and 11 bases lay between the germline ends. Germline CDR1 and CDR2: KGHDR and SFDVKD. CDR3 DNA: TGTGCCACCAGTGACACACGACAGGCCTACGAGCAGTACTTC. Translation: CATSDTRQAYEQYF.

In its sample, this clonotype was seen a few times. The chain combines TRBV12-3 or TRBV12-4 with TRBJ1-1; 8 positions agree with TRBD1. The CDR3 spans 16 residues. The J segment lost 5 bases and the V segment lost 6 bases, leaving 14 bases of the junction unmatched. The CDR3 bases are TGTGCCAGCAGCCCGCCCAATCAGGGGGCCCGGACTGAAGCTTTCTTT. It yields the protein CASSPPNQGARTEAFF.

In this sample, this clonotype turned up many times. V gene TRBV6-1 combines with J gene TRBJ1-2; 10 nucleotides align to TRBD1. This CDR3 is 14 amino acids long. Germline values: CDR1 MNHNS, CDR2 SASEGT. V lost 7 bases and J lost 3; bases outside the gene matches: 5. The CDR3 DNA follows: TGTGCCAGCATACCGGGACAGGGGTACTATGGCTACACCTTC. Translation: CASIPGQGYYGYTF.

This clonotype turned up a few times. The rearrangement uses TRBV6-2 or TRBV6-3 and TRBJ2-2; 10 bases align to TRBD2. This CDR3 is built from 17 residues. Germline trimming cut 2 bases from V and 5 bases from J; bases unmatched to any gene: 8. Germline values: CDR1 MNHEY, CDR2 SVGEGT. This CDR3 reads CASSYPLAGVRTGELFF. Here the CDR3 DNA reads TGTGCCAGCAGTTACCCCCTAGCGGGAGTTCGTACCGGGGAGCTGTTTTTT.

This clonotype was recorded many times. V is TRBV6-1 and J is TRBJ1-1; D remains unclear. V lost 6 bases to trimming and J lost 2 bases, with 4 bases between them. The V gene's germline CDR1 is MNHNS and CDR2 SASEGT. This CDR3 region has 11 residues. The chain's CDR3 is CASRDNTEAFF. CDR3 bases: TGTGCCAGCAGAGATAACACTGAAGCTTTCTTT.

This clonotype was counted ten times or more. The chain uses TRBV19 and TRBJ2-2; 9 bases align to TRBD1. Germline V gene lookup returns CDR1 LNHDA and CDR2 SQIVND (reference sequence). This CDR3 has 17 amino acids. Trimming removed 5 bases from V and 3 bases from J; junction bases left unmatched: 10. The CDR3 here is CASSVRGQGYYTGELFF. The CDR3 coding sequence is TGTGCCAGTAGTGTCCGGGGACAGGGATATTACACCGGGGAGCTGTTTTTT.

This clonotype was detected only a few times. The CDR3: CASSFINLKRPQHF. The CDR3 nucleotides are TGTGCCAGCAGTTTTATCAACTTGAAGCGGCCCCAGCATTTT. V usage is TRBV28 and J usage is TRBJ1-5; D not resolved. V lost 3 bases to trimming and J lost 9 bases, with 15 bases between them. CDR1 is MDHEN and CDR2 is SYDVKM in the germline V gene. CDR3 length: 14 amino acids.